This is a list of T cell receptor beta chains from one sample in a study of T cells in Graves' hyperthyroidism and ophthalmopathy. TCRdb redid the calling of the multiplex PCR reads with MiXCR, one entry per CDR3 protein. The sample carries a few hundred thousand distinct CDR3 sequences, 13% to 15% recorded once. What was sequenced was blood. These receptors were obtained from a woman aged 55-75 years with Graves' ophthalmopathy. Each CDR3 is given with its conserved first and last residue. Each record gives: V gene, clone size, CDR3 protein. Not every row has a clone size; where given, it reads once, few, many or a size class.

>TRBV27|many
CASSLSASYEQYF
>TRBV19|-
CASNGFPYNEQFF
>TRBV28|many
CASSGTGFWSYNEQFF
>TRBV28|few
CASSSKKTRPEPQYF
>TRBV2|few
CASSWDRGVTGELFF
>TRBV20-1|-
CSAREPSGGVIQPQHF
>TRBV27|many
CASRSGTGTYNEQFF
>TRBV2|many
CASSLGGAGTQYF
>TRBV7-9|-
CASSRSPYNEQFF
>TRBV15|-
CATSSRDRPYEQYF
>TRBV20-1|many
CSVRTSGRTDTQYF
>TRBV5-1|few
CASTWTSGINEQFF
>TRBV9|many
CASSGAGAGEQFF
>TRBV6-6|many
CASSYGSEQYF
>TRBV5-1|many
CASSLTGTASLTDTQYF
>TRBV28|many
CASSFLQGSSYEQYF
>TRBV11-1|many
CASSLRPDTTYEQYF
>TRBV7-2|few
CASSDSSGGARYF
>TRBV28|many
CASSFNWETQYF
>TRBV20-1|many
CSATGTRLGSSYNEQFF
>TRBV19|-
CASTAPRGARRGDTQYF
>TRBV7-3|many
CASSLAHPSGRGAGELFF
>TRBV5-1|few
CASSLRGRDTEAFF
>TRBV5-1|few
CASSSGLAPYEQYF
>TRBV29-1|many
CSVEDGVQETQYF
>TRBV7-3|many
CASSLLGVNEQFF
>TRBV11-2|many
CASSLGGLAGQLEQFF
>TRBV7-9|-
CASSLKKAGASTDTQYF
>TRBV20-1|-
CSARGGEEFF
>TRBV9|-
CASSVEASTEAFF
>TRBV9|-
CASSVDPRGGHYNEQFF
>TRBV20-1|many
CSARDQGSGLVGETQYF
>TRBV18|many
CASSPPGRNHEQFF
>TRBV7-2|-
CASSLGINTGELFF
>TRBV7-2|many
CASSYGTGLYTDTQYF
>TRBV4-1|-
CASSPQGPHEQYF
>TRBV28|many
CASSSAEFGSYEQYF